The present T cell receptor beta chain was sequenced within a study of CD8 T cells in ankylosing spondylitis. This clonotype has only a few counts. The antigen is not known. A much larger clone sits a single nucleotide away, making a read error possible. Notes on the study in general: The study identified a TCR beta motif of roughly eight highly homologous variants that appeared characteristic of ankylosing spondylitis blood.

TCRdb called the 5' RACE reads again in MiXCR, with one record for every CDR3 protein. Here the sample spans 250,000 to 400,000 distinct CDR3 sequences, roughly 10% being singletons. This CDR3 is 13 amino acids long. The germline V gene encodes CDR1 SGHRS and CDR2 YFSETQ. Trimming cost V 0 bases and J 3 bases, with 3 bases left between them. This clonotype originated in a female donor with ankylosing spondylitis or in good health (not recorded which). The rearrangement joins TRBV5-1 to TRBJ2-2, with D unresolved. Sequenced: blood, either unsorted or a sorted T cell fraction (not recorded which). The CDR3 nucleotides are TGCGCCAGCAGCTTGGAATACACCGGGGAGCTGTTTTTT. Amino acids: CASSLEYTGELFF. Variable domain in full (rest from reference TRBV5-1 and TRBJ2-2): KAGVTQTPRYLIKTRGQQVTLSCSPISGHRSVSWYQQTPGQGLQFLFEYFSETQRNKGNFPGRFSGRQFSNSRSEMNVSTLELGDSALYLCASSLEYTGELFFGEGSRLTVL.